This T cell receptor beta chain was sequenced in a study of blood T cell repertoires in COVID-19. The table lists this clone with a few counts. The table came from immunoSEQ multiplex PCR; TCRdb's copy has only in-frame clones and leaves some out. The table has approximately 220,000 clones, about 85% seen once. CDR1 is MNHEY and CDR2 is SMNVEV in the germline V gene (reference sequence). The CDR3 is 12 amino acids. The V segment lost 2 bases and the J segment 10 bases; nucleotides outside the gene matches: 2. Sequencing was performed on peripheral blood. The chain is built from TRBV27 and TRBJ1-1; 9 bases map to TRBD1. This receptor was taken from a man between 50 and 59 years old who had recovered from COVID-19. CDR3 sequence: CASSLRTGAAFF. CDR3 in DNA: TGTGCCAGCAGTTTACGGACAGGGGCAGCTTTCTTT.